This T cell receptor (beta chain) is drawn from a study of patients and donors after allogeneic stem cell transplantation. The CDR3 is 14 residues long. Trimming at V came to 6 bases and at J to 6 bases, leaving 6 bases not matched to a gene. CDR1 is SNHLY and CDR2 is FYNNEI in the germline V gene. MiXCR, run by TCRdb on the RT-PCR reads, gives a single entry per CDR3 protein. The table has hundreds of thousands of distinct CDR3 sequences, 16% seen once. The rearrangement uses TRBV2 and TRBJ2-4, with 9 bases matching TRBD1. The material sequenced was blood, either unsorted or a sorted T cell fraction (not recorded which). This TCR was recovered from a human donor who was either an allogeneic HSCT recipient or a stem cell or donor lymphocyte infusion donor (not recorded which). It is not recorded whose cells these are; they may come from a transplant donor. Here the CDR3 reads CASSSQGAGNIQYF. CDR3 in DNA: TGTGCCAGCAGCTCACAGGGGGCGGGAAACATTCAGTACTTC.